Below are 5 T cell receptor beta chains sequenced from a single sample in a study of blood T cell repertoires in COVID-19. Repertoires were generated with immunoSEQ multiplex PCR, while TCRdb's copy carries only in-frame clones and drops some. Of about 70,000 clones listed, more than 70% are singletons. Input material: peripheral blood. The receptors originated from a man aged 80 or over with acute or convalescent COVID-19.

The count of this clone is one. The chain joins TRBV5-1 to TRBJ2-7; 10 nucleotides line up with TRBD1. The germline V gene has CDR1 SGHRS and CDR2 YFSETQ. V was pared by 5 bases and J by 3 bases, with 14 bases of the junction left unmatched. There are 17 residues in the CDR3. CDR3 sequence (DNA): TGCGCCAGCAGAGGATCCGACAGGGGGCGAGGAAACTACGAGCAGTACTTC. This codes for CASRGSDRGRGNYEQYF.

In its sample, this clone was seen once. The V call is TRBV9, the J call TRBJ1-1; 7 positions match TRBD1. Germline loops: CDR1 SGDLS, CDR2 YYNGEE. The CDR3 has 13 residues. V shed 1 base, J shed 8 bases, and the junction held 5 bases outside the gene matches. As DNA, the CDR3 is TGTGCCAGCAGCGTAAGGGACAGCAGGGAAGCTTTCTTT. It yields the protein CASSVRDSREAFF.

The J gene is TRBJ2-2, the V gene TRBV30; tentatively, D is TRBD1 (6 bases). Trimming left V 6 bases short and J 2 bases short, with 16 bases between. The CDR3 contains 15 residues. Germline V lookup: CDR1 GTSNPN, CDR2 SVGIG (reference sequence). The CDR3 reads CACSRPGHNTGELFF. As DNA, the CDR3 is TGTGCCTGCAGCCGTCCGGGACACAACACCGGGGAGCTGTTTTTT.

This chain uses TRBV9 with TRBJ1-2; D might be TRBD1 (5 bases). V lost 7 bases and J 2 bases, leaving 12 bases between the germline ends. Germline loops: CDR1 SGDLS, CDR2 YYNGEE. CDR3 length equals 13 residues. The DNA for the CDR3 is TGTGCCAGCGGACACACCTTAAACTATGGCTACACCTTC. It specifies CASGHTLNYGYTF.

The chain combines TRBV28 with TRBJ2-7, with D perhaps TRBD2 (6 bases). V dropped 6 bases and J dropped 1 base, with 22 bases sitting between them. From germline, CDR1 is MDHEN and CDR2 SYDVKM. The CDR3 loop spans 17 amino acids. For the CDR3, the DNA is TGTGCCAGCAGCTGGTTCCCTCGAAGACTAGTTTCCTACGAGCAGTACTTC. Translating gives CASSWFPRRLVSYEQYF.